This T cell receptor beta chain stems from a study of T cell changes during pregnancy in multiple sclerosis. Germline V lookup: CDR1 MNHNS, CDR2 SASEGT. V shed 3 bases and J 5 bases; nucleotides not matched to a gene: 9. The CDR3 sequence is 15 residues long. This clone was counted between two and nine times. Some clones are missing from TCRdb's copy, which holds only in-frame ones; the method was immunoSEQ multiplex PCR. In the table there are about 40,000 clones, 92% of which are singletons. Here the sequenced sample was CD8+ T cells from peripheral blood mononuclear cells, taken in the first trimester of pregnancy. The clonotype originates from a female donor with multiple sclerosis, enrolled in a pregnancy study. The chain uses TRBV6-1 and TRBJ2-7, with TRBD1 matching 8 bases. The CDR3 sequence is CASSEGGQGSDEQYF. The CDR3 DNA reads TGTGCCAGCAGTGAGGGTGGACAGGGATCCGACGAGCAGTACTTC.